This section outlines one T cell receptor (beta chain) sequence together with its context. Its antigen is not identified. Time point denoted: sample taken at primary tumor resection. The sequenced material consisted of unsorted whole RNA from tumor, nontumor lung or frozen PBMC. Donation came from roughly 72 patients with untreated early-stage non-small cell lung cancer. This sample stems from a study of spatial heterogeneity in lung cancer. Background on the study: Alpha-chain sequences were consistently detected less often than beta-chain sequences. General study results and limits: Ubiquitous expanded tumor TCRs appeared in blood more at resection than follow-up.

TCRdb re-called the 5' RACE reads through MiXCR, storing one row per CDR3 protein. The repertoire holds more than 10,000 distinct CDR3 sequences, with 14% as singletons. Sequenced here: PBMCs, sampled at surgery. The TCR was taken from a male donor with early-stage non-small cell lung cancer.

The CDR3 protein is CASRQALAFF. DNA for the CDR3: TGTGCCAGCAGACAGGCTCTAGCTTTCTTT. The gene calls are TRBV2 and TRBJ1-1, with a possible D match to TRBD1 (5 bases). The CDR3 covers 10 residues. Germline V gene data show CDR1 as SNHLY and CDR2 as FYNNEI. Deletions cut 6 bases from V and 10 bases from J, with 9 bases between.